A single sample is the source of the 18 T cell receptor beta chains below, sequenced in a study of T-cell reconstitution after alpha-beta-depleted transplantation in children. Unique molecular identifiers were incorporated into the prepared TCRbeta library. TCRdb passed the PCR reads through MiXCR, listing each CDR3 protein once. Among 350,000 to 500,000 distinct CDR3 sequences listed, 43% were seen once. The source was PBMCs, collected before TCRalphabeta/CD19-depleted stem cell transplant. The source is a girl aged 2 to 10 with aplastic anemia, due to receive a stem cell transplant.

The CDR3 is CASSYPGYYGYTF. In DNA form, the CDR3 reads TGTGCCAGCAGTTACCCGGGGTACTATGGCTACACCTTC. The chain has TRBV6-5 and TRBJ1-2; D is uncertain. The CDR3 runs 13 residues. The V gene lost 2 bases and the J gene lost 3 bases, with 7 bases spanning the gap. Germline CDR1 and CDR2: MNHEY and SVGAGI.

The chain combines TRBV10-2 with TRBJ2-1; 7 positions match TRBD2. The V gene end was trimmed by 6 bases and the J gene end by 5 bases; junction bases not matched to a gene: 7. The CDR3 consists of 14 residues. In germline, CDR1 is WSHSY, CDR2 SAAADI. CDR3 in DNA: TGCGCCAGCAGGGGGGGGTCCGCGGACAATGAGCAGTTCTTC. Its translation: CASRGGSADNEQFF.

CDR3: CASSPSGATDTQYF. The CDR3 DNA sequence: TGCGCCAGCAGTCCCTCGGGGGCCACAGATACGCAGTATTTT. The chain uses TRBV4-1 and TRBJ2-3, with D perhaps assigned TRBD1 or TRBD2 (6 bases each). Germline loops: CDR1 MGHRA, CDR2 YSYEKL. The CDR3 has 14 amino acids. V lost 6 bases, J lost 2 bases, and 12 bases lay in between.

This clonotype was seen only a few times. This chain joins TRBV20-1 and TRBJ2-7; possibly TRBD1 for D (5 bases). This CDR3 has 15 amino acids. Germline V lookup: CDR1 DFQATT, CDR2 SNEGSKA (reference sequence). V lost 0 bases and J lost 5, with 17 bases in between. CDR3 bases: TGCAGTGCTAGAGATCTCGTGTCAGGGATCCACGAGCAGTACTTC. Its translation is CSARDLVSGIHEQYF.

This clonotype was counted ten times or more. The V gene is TRBV7-9, the J gene TRBJ2-2; no definite D call. Germline V lookup: CDR1 SEHNR, CDR2 FQNEAQ (reference sequence). The CDR3 consists of 15 residues. Deletions cut 6 bases from V and 0 bases from J, with 11 bases between. DNA for the CDR3: TGTGCCAGCAGTAGACGGTCCCCGAACACCGGGGAGCTGTTTTTT. Amino acid sequence: CASSRRSPNTGELFF.

The rearrangement joins TRBV20-1 to TRBJ2-5; D is possibly TRBD1 or TRBD2 (5 bases each). CDR1 DFQATT and CDR2 SNEGSKA come from the germline V gene (reference sequence). Trimming left V 1 base short and J 5 bases short, with 14 bases between. The CDR3 length is 14 residues. As DNA, the CDR3 is TGCAGTGCTAGAGTGCCGGGACGTCGGGAGACCCAGTACTTC. Protein sequence: CSARVPGRRETQYF.

This rearrangement joins TRBV30 to TRBJ2-7; D is undetermined. Looked up from germline, CDR1 is GTSNPN and CDR2 is SVGIG (reference sequence). This CDR3 is built from 13 residues. Trimming stripped 2 bases from V and 6 bases from J, with 14 bases between. CDR3 residues: CAWSRTLGSEQYF. CDR3 coding DNA: TGTGCCTGGAGTCGAACACTTGGAAGCGAGCAGTACTTC.

V and J are TRBV20-1 and TRBJ2-1; D is undetermined. Germline CDR1 DFQATT, CDR2 SNEGSKA (reference sequence). Trimming pared 5 bases from V and 9 bases from J, leaving 17 bases between. This CDR3 spans 13 amino acids. The CDR3 loop reads CSASTRSGGEQFF. CDR3 nucleotides: TGCAGTGCTTCAACTCGATCCGGCGGTGAGCAGTTCTTC.

The genes are TRBV2 and TRBJ1-4; the D is unclear. The germline gives CDR1 SNHLY, CDR2 FYNNEI. The CDR3 length is 14 residues. The V and J ends lost 6 bases and 0 bases respectively, with 8 bases between them. Written as DNA, the CDR3 is TGTGCCAGCAGGGAGACATCAACTAATGAAAAACTGTTTTTT. It is translated as CASRETSTNEKLFF.

This clonotype was seen only a few times. The V and J genes are TRBV6-4 and TRBJ2-3; D is perhaps TRBD1 or TRBD2 (5 bases each). The CDR3 is 15 residues long. V gave up 6 bases and J gave up 0 bases, with 13 bases separating them. Germline V gives CDR1 MRHNA, CDR2 SNTAGT. This chain's CDR3 is CASRRDGSSTDTQYF. The CDR3 region has the DNA TGTGCCAGCAGGAGGGACGGATCTAGCACAGATACGCAGTATTTT.

This rearrangement joins TRBV6-4 to TRBJ2-1; 8 bases are a match to TRBD2. The germline CDR1 and CDR2 sequences are MRHNA and SNTAGT. The CDR3 loop spans 20 amino acids. V dropped 0 bases and J dropped 2; count of bases not matched to a gene: 15. Here the CDR3 DNA reads TGTGCCAGCAGTGACTCGCGGGTTAGCGGGGAGCTAGAAGCCTACAATGAGCAGTTCTTC. It codes for CASSDSRVSGELEAYNEQFF.

The V and J genes are TRBV27 and TRBJ2-3; TRBD2 agrees at 7 bases. The trim removed 8 bases at V and 1 base at J, leaving 12 bases unmatched. The germline V gene encodes CDR1 MNHEY and CDR2 SMNVEV (reference sequence). The CDR3 loop spans 16 amino acids. CDR3 in DNA: TGTGCCAGCGAATCGAGCGGCGCGGGGGGCACAGATACGCAGTATTTT. This translates into CASESSGAGGTDTQYF.

This clonotype was seen more than once but under ten times. The chain recombines TRBV29-1 with TRBJ2-5; tentative D call: TRBD1 (5 bases). Trimming cost V 3 bases and J 4 bases, with 18 bases left between them. The CDR3 totals 15 residues. Germline CDR1 is SQVTM and CDR2 is ANQGSEA. Here the CDR3 reads CSVDLIGRGSETQYF. The CDR3 region has the DNA TGCAGCGTTGATCTTATTGGTAGGGGCTCAGAGACCCAGTACTTC.

The J gene is TRBJ2-5, the V gene TRBV15, with 15 nucleotides matching TRBD2. The CDR3 has 16 residues. V gave up 6 bases and J gave up 5 bases; unmatched junction bases: 7. Germline V gene sequence: CDR1 LNHNV, CDR2 YYDKDF (reference sequence). The CDR3: CATSRTSGRASETQYF. The CDR3 region has the DNA TGTGCCACCAGTCGGACTAGCGGGAGGGCCTCGGAGACCCAGTACTTC.

The chain employs TRBV5-1 and TRBJ2-2; 9 nucleotides line up with TRBD1. V was pared by 4 bases and J by 3 bases, with 7 bases of the junction left unmatched. The CDR3 runs to 16 residues. From germline, CDR1 is SGHRS and CDR2 YFSETQ. The CDR3 region has the DNA TGCGCCAGCAGCGACCCTGACAGGGGGGACACCGGGGAGCTGTTTTTT. This gives the protein CASSDPDRGDTGELFF. The variable domain in full, with the rest retrieved from reference TRBV5-1 and TRBJ2-2, is KAGVTQTPRYLIKTRGQQVTLSCSPISGHRSVSWYQQTPGQGLQFLFEYFSETQRNKGNFPGRFSGRQFSNSRSEMNVSTLELGDSALYLCASSDPDRGDTGELFFGEGSRLTVL.

The chain joins TRBV7-9 to TRBJ1-2; D is undetermined. Per germline, CDR1 SEHNR and CDR2 FQNEAQ (reference sequence). This CDR3 spans 10 amino acids. Trimming left V 5 bases short and J 7 bases short, with 5 bases between. The CDR3 loop reads CASSKSGYTF. DNA of the CDR3: TGTGCCAGCAGCAAGAGTGGCTACACCTTC.

This chain connects TRBV13 to TRBJ2-7; 9 bases are a match to TRBD1. With V trimmed by 5 bases and J by 3 bases, 11 bases remained unmatched. The CDR3 loop spans 16 amino acids. CDR1 is PRHDT, CDR2 FYEKMQ, per germline (reference sequence). As DNA, the CDR3 is TGTGCCAGCAGCCCAGTTATGGGGGGACAGGGCTACGAGCAGTACTTC. Encoded protein: CASSPVMGGQGYEQYF.

This sequence joins TRBV9 and TRBJ2-7; the match to TRBD2 covers 10 bases. CDR1 and CDR2 (germline): SGDLS, YYNGEE. CDR3 length: 16 amino acids. J gave up 5 bases and V 0 bases, and 8 bases lay outside the gene matches. The CDR3 protein is CASSVEGLAGVHEQYF. CDR3 nucleotides: TGTGCCAGCAGCGTAGAGGGGCTAGCGGGAGTCCACGAGCAGTACTTC. Filled out from reference TRBV9 and TRBJ2-7, the complete variable domain reads DSGVTQTPKHLITATGQRVTLRCSPRSGDLSVYWYQQSLDQGLQFLIQYYNGEERAKGNILERFSAQQFPDLHSELNLSSLELGDSALYFCASSVEGLAGVHEQYFGPGTRLTVT.